The next 25 T cell receptor beta chains were all read from a single sample in a study of ipilimumab plus nivolumab after autologous stem cell transplantation. Assay used: immunoSEQ multiplex PCR; TCRdb lists only in-frame clones, some missing. The sample consists of about 40,000 clones, 80% to 95% of them appearing once. The specimen comprised PBMCs, sampled in a trial of ipilimumab plus nivolumab as post-transplant consolidation. Receptor source: a male donor with multiple myeloma.

This rearrangement joins TRBV5-8 to TRBJ2-1; TRBD1 matches at 7 bases. With V trimmed by 4 bases and J by 4 bases, 11 bases remained unmatched. Germline V gene sequence: CDR1 SGHTS, CDR2 YDEGEE. The CDR3 length is 16 residues. CDR3 in DNA: TGTGCCAGCAGCCTTGGACAGGTACAAAGGTACAATGAGCAGTTCTTC. It specifies CASSLGQVQRYNEQFF.

This sequence joins TRBV7-2 and TRBJ2-1; D not resolved. The CDR3 consists of 14 residues. Looked up from germline, CDR1 is SGHTA and CDR2 is FQGNSA. V lost 1 base to trimming and J lost 7 bases, with 11 bases between them. The CDR3 DNA reads as TGTGCCAGCAGCTTAGTGGCTGCTGTTAATGAGCAGTTCTTC. Amino acid sequence: CASSLVAAVNEQFF.

The chain links TRBV5-1 to TRBJ1-1; D possibly corresponds to TRBD1 (6 bases). Trimming pared 0 bases from V and 3 bases from J, leaving 12 bases between. Germline V lookup: CDR1 SGHRS, CDR2 YFSETQ. The CDR3 has 15 residues. In DNA, the CDR3 is TGCGCCAGCAGCTTGGCCTCGGGGGGGCACACTGAAGCTTTCTTT. Amino acid sequence: CASSLASGGHTEAFF.

This clone was observed a single time. This chain connects TRBV5-1 to TRBJ2-5; TRBD2 matches at 7 bases. Unmatched junction bases numbered 8, after V lost 0 bases and J lost 3 bases. This CDR3 spans 16 amino acids. Germline-derived CDR1 and CDR2 are SGHRS and YFSETQ. CDR3 coding DNA: TGCGCCAGCAGCTTGGTACCCGGGGCGGGGGAAGAGACCCAGTACTTC. The encoded protein is CASSLVPGAGEETQYF.

This chain links TRBV30 with TRBJ1-3; D remains ambiguous. Trimming removed 0 bases at V and 3 bases at J, with 6 bases between. The CDR3 has 13 amino acids. CDR1 and CDR2 from the germline V gene are GTSNPN and SVGIG (reference sequence). DNA of the CDR3: TGTGCCTGGAGTGTCGTTGTTGGAAACACCATATATTTT. It yields the protein CAWSVVVGNTIYF.

This sequence joins TRBV4-2 and TRBJ1-6, with 8 bases lining up with TRBD1. CDR1 LGHNA and CDR2 YNFKEQ come from the germline V gene. The CDR3 runs to 18 residues. Trimming removed 1 base from V and 3 bases from J; junction bases left unmatched: 8. The CDR3: CASSQGRGQVDYNSPLHF. Written as DNA, the CDR3 is TGTGCCAGCAGCCAAGGGAGGGGACAGGTCGACTATAATTCACCCCTCCACTTT.

V usage is TRBV5-4 and J usage is TRBJ2-3; D is unclear. CDR3 length: 13 amino acids. Germline assignment: CDR1 SGHNT and CDR2 YYREEE (reference sequence). Trimming stripped 3 bases from V and 8 bases from J, with 13 bases between. DNA for the CDR3: TGTGCCAGCAGCTCCCCGGGTGTTGGTACGCAGTATTTT. Its translation is CASSSPGVGTQYF.

The chain has TRBV9 and TRBJ2-5, with D maybe TRBD2 (6 bases). The V end was cut by 0 bases, the J end by 5 bases, with 14 bases between. The germline gives CDR1 SGDLS, CDR2 YYNGEE. There are 15 residues in the CDR3. CDR3 sequence reads: CASSVGVGGYETQYF. CDR3 bases: TGTGCCAGCAGCGTAGGGGTGGGGGGATATGAGACCCAGTACTTC.

The rearrangement links TRBV5-1 to TRBJ2-3; 10 bases map to TRBD2. V was clipped by 4 bases and J by 6 bases; unmatched bases: 5. The CDR3 contains 14 residues. Germline values: CDR1 SGHRS, CDR2 YFSETQ. The CDR3 DNA sequence: TGCGCCAGCAGCGAACCAGCGGGGGGGGATACGCAGTATTTT. Protein sequence: CASSEPAGGDTQYF.

This chain joins TRBV10-3 and TRBJ2-7, with 10 bases matching TRBD1. This CDR3 region has 15 residues. J gave up 5 bases and V 2 bases, and 6 bases lay outside the gene matches. Germline V gene lookup returns CDR1 ENHRY and CDR2 SYGVKD. The CDR3 DNA follows: TGTGCCATCAGTGAGCGACAGGGGGCGTCCCACGAGCAGTACTTC. Protein sequence: CAISERQGASHEQYF.

In its sample, this clone was seen once. V and J are TRBV4-1 and TRBJ1-5; D remains unclear. The V end lost 3 bases, the J end lost 2 bases, and 17 bases lay between the germline ends. The CDR3 covers 17 residues. CDR1 is MGHRA, CDR2 YSYEKL, per germline. This chain's CDR3 is CASSHPGLVRGNQPQHF. The DNA of the CDR3 is TGCGCCAGCAGCCATCCCGGACTTGTTAGGGGCAATCAGCCCCAGCATTTT.

The rearrangement uses TRBV11-2 and TRBJ1-1; D uncertain. V lost 3 bases to trimming and J lost 1 base, with 6 bases between them. CDR3 length: 13 residues. Germline loops: CDR1 SGHAT, CDR2 FQNNGV. The CDR3 DNA reads as TGTGCCAGCAGCTTCCAGGAGAACACTGAAGCTTTCTTT. This translates into CASSFQENTEAFF.

This clone was recorded once. This chain uses TRBV27 with TRBJ2-1, with 8 positions matching TRBD1. Unmatched junction bases numbered 10, after V lost 3 bases and J lost 6 bases. Germline lookup yields CDR1 MNHEY and CDR2 SMNVEV (reference sequence). The CDR3 runs 16 residues. The CDR3 coding sequence is TGTGCCAGCAGTTTCGGACGGACAGGGTCAGGCAATGAGCAGTTCTTC. Its translation is CASSFGRTGSGNEQFF.

J is TRBJ1-1 and V is TRBV11-2; D uncertain. V lost 3 bases and J lost 1, with 15 bases in between. The CDR3 loop spans 16 amino acids. Germline CDR1 and CDR2: SGHAT and FQNNGV. This CDR3 is CASSFRRQRRNTEAFF. The CDR3 DNA sequence: TGTGCCAGCAGCTTCAGGCGGCAGAGGAGGAACACTGAAGCTTTCTTT.

The J gene is TRBJ1-2, the V gene TRBV6-1; D remains unclear. CDR1 is MNHNS, CDR2 SASEGT, per germline. The CDR3 has 13 residues. V lost 3 bases and J 2 bases, leaving 7 bases between the germline ends. CDR3 sequence: CASSESANYGYTF. The CDR3, as DNA: TGTGCCAGCAGTGAGTCGGCAAACTATGGCTACACCTTC.

The chain joins TRBV4-3 to TRBJ2-1; TRBD2 matches at 12 bases. V lost 4 bases and J lost 7; bases outside the gene matches: 8. Germline values: CDR1 LGHNA, CDR2 YSLEER. The CDR3 totals 16 residues. DNA of the CDR3: TGCGCCAGCAGCCCGCAACTAGCGGGAGGCATGAATGAGCAGTTCTTC. Encoded protein: CASSPQLAGGMNEQFF.

V is TRBV7-3 and J is TRBJ2-3; 8 bases align to TRBD1. Germline CDR1 SGHTA, CDR2 FQGTGA. The junction had 11 bases not matched to a gene; V was cut back by 5 bases and J by 10 bases. This CDR3 is 14 amino acids long. Here the CDR3 reads CASSRSTDRGPQYF. The CDR3 nucleotides are TGTGCCAGCAGCCGATCCACCGACAGGGGCCCGCAGTATTTT.

The chain recombines TRBV7-2 with TRBJ1-1; a weak D match, TRBD1 (5 bases). The germline V and J ends were trimmed by 4 bases and 1 base, with 10 bases remaining between them. The CDR3 length is 14 residues. Germline CDR1 reads SGHTA; CDR2 reads FQGNSA. In DNA form, the CDR3 reads TGTGCCAGCAGCTCTACGACAGCGAACACTGAAGCTTTCTTT. Encoded protein: CASSSTTANTEAFF.

The rearrangement uses TRBV4-3 and TRBJ2-6; D not resolved. This CDR3 spans 16 amino acids. Trimming stripped 1 base from V and 0 bases from J, with 7 bases between. The germline gives CDR1 LGHNA, CDR2 YSLEER. The CDR3 DNA sequence: TGCGCCAGCAGCCAAGTGCTTTTCTCTGGGGCCAACGTCCTGACTTTC. Translation gives CASSQVLFSGANVLTF.

CDR3 nucleotide sequence: TGTGCCAGCAGCCCGAATAGCGGACTGTACAATGAGCAGTTCTTC. This codes for CASSPNSGLYNEQFF. This sequence joins TRBV7-6 and TRBJ2-1; tentatively, D is TRBD2 (6 bases). The CDR3 is 15 amino acids. Trimming stripped 5 bases from V and 4 bases from J, with 15 bases between. Germline loops: CDR1 SGHVS, CDR2 FNYEAQ.

This clone was recorded only once. V and J are TRBV28 and TRBJ2-2, with 9 bases matching TRBD1. CDR1 is MDHEN and CDR2 is SYDVKM in the germline V gene. CDR3 size: 14 residues. V gave up 5 bases and J gave up 5 bases; unmatched junction bases: 3. In nucleotides, the CDR3 is TGTGCCAGCAGTGGTGGGACAGGGACCGGGGAGCTGTTTTTT. Translating gives CASSGGTGTGELFF. The full variable domain, with the rest looked up from reference TRBV28 and TRBJ2-2, is DVKVTQSSRYLVKRTGEKVFLECVQDMDHENMFWYRQDPGLGLRLIYFSYDVKMKEKGDIPEGYSVSREKKERFSLILESASTNQTSMYLCASSGGTGTGELFFGEGSRLTVL.

The chain has TRBV4-2 and TRBJ2-7, with 15 bases lining up with TRBD2. CDR3 length: 17 amino acids. V dropped 3 bases and J dropped 0; count of bases not matched to a gene: 3. CDR1 is LGHNA, CDR2 YNFKEQ, per germline. The CDR3 sequence is CASSQGLAGGPSYEQYF. CDR3 nucleotides: TGTGCCAGCAGCCAGGGACTAGCGGGAGGCCCCTCCTACGAGCAGTACTTC.

The rearrangement links TRBV11-2 to TRBJ2-7; the D is unclear. CDR3 length equals 14 residues. Between the trimmed V and J ends, which lost 5 bases and 1 base, there was a span of 12 bases. Germline V gene data show CDR1 as SGHAT and CDR2 as FQNNGV. CDR3 sequence: CASSREVLSYEQYF. The CDR3 DNA sequence: TGTGCCAGCAGCCGCGAAGTGCTGTCCTACGAGCAGTACTTC.

The chain links TRBV11-2 to TRBJ2-1, with D perhaps TRBD1 or TRBD2 (5 bases each). V was shortened by 7 bases and J by 5 bases, with 12 bases between the two germline ends. The CDR3 spans 13 residues. The germline V gene has CDR1 SGHAT and CDR2 FQNNGV. CDR3 DNA: TGTGCCAGCACATCCGGGACCCACAATGAGCAGTTCTTC. This codes for CASTSGTHNEQFF.

V and J are TRBV28 and TRBJ2-2; 9 bases fit TRBD2. V lost 5 bases to trimming and J lost 6 bases; unmatched junction nucleotides: 13. The CDR3 has 17 amino acids. Per the germline V gene, CDR1 is MDHEN and CDR2 is SYDVKM. The CDR3: CASSPAGASGIAGELFF. CDR3 DNA: TGTGCCAGCAGTCCCGCTGGGGCTAGCGGGATCGCCGGGGAGCTGTTTTTT.